These 26 T cell receptor beta chains share one sample of origin, sequenced in a study of OX40 agonist ivuxolimab in advanced cancers. TCRdb's copy holds only in-frame clones and misses some; the assay was immunoSEQ multiplex PCR. The sample consists of 100,000 or so clones, just over 90% of them appearing once. This sample comprised CD4+ or CD8+ T cells sorted from blood, obtained in a trial of the OX40 agonist ivuxolimab. These receptors were taken from an adult with an advanced solid tumor such as melanoma, head and neck, liver or kidney cancer.

The V gene is TRBV7-8, the J gene TRBJ1-2; D is unclear. V lost 2 bases and J lost 8, with 15 bases in between. CDR3 length: 14 residues. Germline-derived CDR1 and CDR2 are SGHVS and FQNEAQ. CDR3 in DNA: TGTGCCAGCAGCTTACGTTCCGCACGAGGAGGCTACACCTTC. This translates into CASSLRSARGGYTF.

V is TRBV18 and J is TRBJ1-4; D might be TRBD1 (5 bases). The germline gives CDR1 KGHSH, CDR2 LQKENI. The CDR3 is 15 amino acids. Trimming left V 3 bases short and J 8 bases short, with 16 bases between. The CDR3 is CASSPRVAGNEKLFF. The DNA for the CDR3 is TGTGCCAGCTCACCGAGGGTGGCAGGGAACGAAAAACTGTTTTTT.

The CDR3 reads CASSLSGQGGENIQYF. CDR3 nucleotide sequence: TGTGCCAGCAGCTTAAGCGGCCAGGGTGGGGAAAACATTCAGTACTTC. V gene TRBV7-2 combines with J gene TRBJ2-4; D is perhaps TRBD1 or TRBD2 (5 bases each). This CDR3 has 16 amino acids. V was clipped by 2 bases and J by 5 bases, with 16 bases between them. The V gene's germline CDR1 is SGHTA and CDR2 FQGNSA.

This chain links TRBV4-1 with TRBJ2-1; D is undetermined. CDR1 is MGHRA, CDR2 YSYEKL, per germline. V shed 6 bases and J shed 7 bases, with 10 bases lying between them. The CDR3 is made up of 12 amino acids. CDR3 sequence (DNA): TGCGCCAGCAGTAAAGAAGGGAATGAGCAGTTCTTC. Protein sequence: CASSKEGNEQFF.

The chain has TRBV7-9 and TRBJ2-3, with 7 bases matching TRBD2. Germline CDR1 reads SEHNR; CDR2 reads FQNEAQ (reference sequence). With V trimmed by 0 bases and J by 3 bases, 9 bases remained unmatched. The CDR3 consists of 17 residues. CDR3 in amino acids: CASSLALVREWTDTQYF. The DNA of the CDR3 is TGTGCCAGCAGCTTAGCCCTGGTGCGGGAGTGGACAGATACGCAGTATTTT.

The chain couples TRBV30 to TRBJ1-1; 10 nucleotides line up with TRBD1. Germline values: CDR1 GTSNPN, CDR2 SVGIG (reference sequence). This CDR3 is 17 amino acids long. V dropped 5 bases and J dropped 0; count of bases not matched to a gene: 12. CDR3 sequence reads: CAWGPGQGYVVNTEAFF. DNA of the CDR3: TGTGCCTGGGGGCCGGGACAGGGGTATGTAGTGAACACTGAAGCTTTCTTT.

This clone has only a few counts. The chain combines TRBV5-1 with TRBJ2-1, with 10 positions matching TRBD2. Germline V lookup: CDR1 SGHRS, CDR2 YFSETQ. The ends lost 1 base at V and 0 bases at J; junction bases unmatched: 4. This CDR3 contains 17 residues. The CDR3 is CASSLRASGSSYNEQFF. The CDR3 nucleotides are TGCGCCAGCAGCTTGCGGGCTAGCGGGAGCTCCTACAATGAGCAGTTCTTC.

The genes are TRBV11-2 and TRBJ1-2; D is ambiguous. Looked up from germline, CDR1 is SGHAT and CDR2 is FQNNGV. The CDR3 runs to 11 residues. V lost 5 bases, J lost 13 bases, and 14 bases lay in between. The chain's CDR3 is CASSPADGGTF. The CDR3 DNA reads as TGTGCCAGCAGCCCCGCAGACGGAGGCACCTTC.

This sequence joins TRBV7-2 and TRBJ2-1; 13 nucleotides agree with TRBD2. Trimming cost V 1 base and J 4 bases; bases outside gene matches: 10. This CDR3 has 19 amino acids. The germline gives CDR1 SGHTA, CDR2 FQGNSA. CDR3 amino acids: CASSLEKPGLAGPYNEQFF. The DNA for the CDR3 is TGTGCCAGCAGCTTAGAGAAACCGGGACTAGCGGGACCTTACAATGAGCAGTTCTTC.

The J gene is TRBJ2-2, the V gene TRBV7-9, with D possibly being TRBD1 or TRBD2 (5 bases each). The CDR3 extends over 15 amino acids. V lost 5 bases to trimming and J lost 6 bases, with 16 bases between them. Germline lookup yields CDR1 SEHNR and CDR2 FQNEAQ (reference sequence). CDR3: CASSPPRGAPGELFF. CDR3 nucleotides: TGTGCCAGCAGCCCCCCGAGGGGTGCCCCCGGGGAGCTGTTTTTT. The full variable domain, with the rest looked up from reference TRBV7-9 and TRBJ2-2, is DTGVSQNPRHKITKRGQNVTFRCDPISEHNRLYWYRQTLGQGPEFLTYFQNEAQLEKSRLLSDRFSAERPKGSFSTLEIQRTEQGDSAMYLCASSPPRGAPGELFFGEGSRLTVL.

CDR3 amino acids: CASSRHGGELFF. The CDR3 DNA sequence: TGTGCCAGCAGCCGCCATGGCGGGGAGCTGTTTTTT. The rearrangement uses TRBV28 and TRBJ2-2; D unclear. This CDR3 is 12 amino acids long. Germline CDR1 is MDHEN and CDR2 is SYDVKM. Trimming removed 6 bases from V and 7 bases from J, with 9 bases in between.

To note about this clone: Within the sample, other DNA sequences also encode this same CDR3. The CDR3 DNA reads TGTGCCAGCTCACCGCAGGGCACAGATACGCAGTATTTT. The encoded protein is CASSPQGTDTQYF. The chain recombines TRBV18 with TRBJ2-3; D unresolved. V gave up 3 bases and J gave up 1 base, with 5 bases separating them. CDR3 length: 13 amino acids. Per the germline V gene, CDR1 is KGHSH and CDR2 is LQKENI.

V usage is TRBV28 and J usage is TRBJ1-4; 7 nucleotides match TRBD1. Losses at the gene ends were 8 bases for V and 2 bases for J; bases not matched to a gene: 14. The CDR3 is 17 residues long. Germline V lookup: CDR1 MDHEN, CDR2 SYDVKM. The CDR3 DNA reads TGTGCCAGCTCAGTGGGGCCAGGGGGTCTTACTAATGAAAAACTGTTTTTT. Its protein is CASSVGPGGLTNEKLFF. Full variable domain (rest looked up from reference TRBV28 and TRBJ1-4): DVKVTQSSRYLVKRTGEKVFLECVQDMDHENMFWYRQDPGLGLRLIYFSYDVKMKEKGDIPEGYSVSREKKERFSLILESASTNQTSMYLCASSVGPGGLTNEKLFFGSGTQLSVL.

J is TRBJ2-3 and V is TRBV27, with 7 bases that match TRBD2. The CDR3 is 15 residues long. J lost 0 bases, V lost 2 bases, and 2 bases had no gene match. Germline values: CDR1 MNHEY, CDR2 SMNVEV (reference sequence). CDR3 nucleotides: TGTGCCAGCAGTTTAGGTAGCGGGAGCACAGATACGCAGTATTTT. Translated, it gives CASSLGSGSTDTQYF.

This clone was seen a handful of times. V gene TRBV7-2 combines with J gene TRBJ1-1; D not resolved. This CDR3 contains 11 residues. Germline values: CDR1 SGHTA, CDR2 FQGNSA. The V end was cut by 6 bases, the J end by 6 bases, with 8 bases between. This CDR3 reads CASSPKAEAFF. The DNA of the CDR3 is TGTGCCAGCAGTCCGAAGGCTGAAGCTTTCTTT.

The CDR3 region is CASSSWGRELFF. In DNA, the CDR3 is TGTGCCAGCAGTTCTTGGGGCAGGGAGCTGTTTTTT. The J gene is TRBJ2-2, the V gene TRBV7-6; TRBD1 is a possible D gene (5 bases). Trimming removed 6 bases at V and 9 bases at J, with 11 bases between. The CDR3 spans 12 residues. The germline V gene encodes CDR1 SGHVS and CDR2 FNYEAQ.

The chain joins TRBV23-1 to TRBJ1-2, with D tentatively TRBD1 (5 bases). Being an ORF, TRBV23-1 has a function that is uncertain. This CDR3 is 15 amino acids long. V was trimmed by 2 bases and J by 3 bases, leaving 13 bases between them. The CDR3 loop is CASSQPQASHYGYTF. CDR3 nucleotide sequence: TGCGCCAGCAGTCAACCACAGGCGAGCCACTATGGCTACACCTTC.

CDR3 DNA: TGTGCCAGCAGCGTAGGTCCAGACCAAGAGACCCAGTACTTC. Protein product: CASSVGPDQETQYF. The gene calls are TRBV9 and TRBJ2-5; D not certain. This CDR3 comprises 14 residues. V was pared by 0 bases and J by 0 bases, with 6 bases between. Germline V gene sequence: CDR1 SGDLS, CDR2 YYNGEE.

The chain couples TRBV28 to TRBJ1-2, with a weak D call TRBD1 (6 bases). Germline V CDR1 and CDR2: MDHEN, SYDVKM. The CDR3 consists of 13 residues. V lost 6 bases and J lost 4, with 12 bases in between. The CDR3 region is CASSPQGFYGYTF. The CDR3 bases are TGTGCCAGCAGCCCACAGGGCTTCTATGGCTACACCTTC.

This clone was recorded once. DNA of the CDR3: TGCGCCAGCAGCAGGACATCGGCTAATGAAAAACTGTTTTTT. It yields the protein CASSRTSANEKLFF. The V call is TRBV5-1, the J call TRBJ1-4; tentatively, D is TRBD1 (5 bases). Germline CDR1 reads SGHRS; CDR2 reads YFSETQ. Trimming pared 4 bases from V and 3 bases from J, leaving 10 bases between. The CDR3 extends over 14 amino acids.

The chain employs TRBV7-2 and TRBJ2-1, with a possible D match to TRBD1 (5 bases). In germline, CDR1 is SGHTA, CDR2 FQGNSA. This CDR3 has 12 residues. V shed 5 bases and J shed 15 bases, with 17 bases lying between them. The CDR3 sequence is CASSPYGAEPFF. CDR3 bases: TGTGCCAGCAGCCCCTATGGGGCAGAACCGTTCTTC.

The chain carries TRBV9 and TRBJ2-7, with 9 bases lining up with TRBD1. CDR3 size: 17 residues. The trim removed 0 bases at V and 2 bases at J, leaving 9 bases unmatched. From germline, CDR1 is SGDLS and CDR2 YYNGEE. This CDR3 reads CASSVGPPGTGPYEQYF. CDR3 coding DNA: TGTGCCAGCAGCGTAGGGCCCCCTGGGACAGGGCCCTACGAGCAGTACTTC. The full variable domain, with the rest looked up from reference TRBV9 and TRBJ2-7, is DSGVTQTPKHLITATGQRVTLRCSPRSGDLSVYWYQQSLDQGLQFLIQYYNGEERAKGNILERFSAQQFPDLHSELNLSSLELGDSALYFCASSVGPPGTGPYEQYFGPGTRLTVT.

This chain joins TRBV6-4 and TRBJ1-2; tentatively, D is TRBD1 (5 bases). The germline V gene has CDR1 MRHNA and CDR2 SNTAGT. The CDR3 extends over 17 amino acids. V lost 2 bases and J 0 bases, leaving 16 bases between the germline ends. CDR3 sequence: CASSDRKQDSSNYGYTF. For the CDR3, the DNA is TGTGCCAGCAGTGACCGGAAACAGGATTCTTCTAACTATGGCTACACCTTC.

V is TRBV7-2 and J is TRBJ2-7; perhaps TRBD1 as D (5 bases). Germline V gives CDR1 SGHTA, CDR2 FQGNSA. The CDR3 contains 15 residues. V lost 1 base to trimming and J lost 2 bases, with 12 bases between them. The CDR3 protein is CASSLGQGPAYEQYF. The CDR3 DNA follows: TGTGCCAGCAGCTTAGGGCAGGGCCCTGCCTACGAGCAGTACTTC.

This chain joins TRBV6-5 and TRBJ2-7, with D perhaps matching TRBD1 (6 bases). CDR1 is MNHEY and CDR2 is SVGAGI in the germline V gene. The CDR3 extends over 14 amino acids. Trimming removed 2 bases at V and 4 bases at J, with 12 bases between. The CDR3 DNA sequence: TGTGCCAGCAGTTACAACAGGGAACTTTACGAGCAGTACTTC. Translation gives CASSYNRELYEQYF.

V and J are TRBV6-1 and TRBJ1-4, with TRBD1 matching over 8 bases. CDR1 is MNHNS and CDR2 is SASEGT in the germline V gene. This CDR3 is built from 13 residues. After removal of 6 bases from V and 7 bases from J, the junction contained 4 bases not matched to a gene. This CDR3 reads CASRDRAGEKLFF. Written as DNA, the CDR3 is TGTGCCAGCAGGGACAGGGCCGGTGAAAAACTGTTTTTT.